Below are 20 T cell receptor beta chains sequenced from a single sample in a study of early T cells in non-severe SARS-CoV-2 infection. TCRdb reprocessed the 5' RACE reads via MiXCR and lists one record per CDR3 protein. The data hold about 59,000 distinct CDR3 sequences, with around 12% observed a single time. The source material was whole blood. The origin of the receptors is an adult who was a healthcare worker with PCR-confirmed SARS-CoV-2 infection or an uninfected control (not recorded which).

This clonotype was found once. The chain uses TRBV9 and TRBJ2-3; possible D gene TRBD1, 6 bases. Trimming removed 6 bases at V and 0 bases at J, with 11 bases between. Germline-derived CDR1 and CDR2 are SGDLS and YYNGEE. This CDR3 has 14 amino acids. The CDR3 nucleotides are TGTGCCAGCACGGGGACACGGAGCACAGATACGCAGTATTTT. Its protein product is CASTGTRSTDTQYF.

This clonotype was detected many times. The chain uses TRBV10-2 and TRBJ2-7; 9 bases match TRBD1. The CDR3 has 14 residues. Germline assignment: CDR1 WSHSY and CDR2 SAAADI. V lost 6 bases to trimming and J lost 2 bases; unmatched junction nucleotides: 5. CDR3 amino acids: CASSVTGGTYEQYF. DNA for the CDR3: TGCGCCAGCAGCGTAACAGGGGGCACCTACGAGCAGTACTTC.

This clonotype was found many times. This chain connects TRBV29-1 to TRBJ2-5; 10 bases align to TRBD1. Trimming at V came to 7 bases and at J to 4 bases, leaving 6 bases not matched to a gene. The CDR3 runs 13 residues. The germline CDR1 and CDR2 sequences are SQVTM and ANQGSEA. The CDR3 DNA follows: TGCAGCGGTGACAGGGGGCGAGGAGAGACCCAGTACTTC. Amino acids: CSGDRGRGETQYF.

In its sample, this clonotype was seen many times. This sequence joins TRBV28 and TRBJ1-1; 10 bases are a match to TRBD1. Germline CDR1 is MDHEN and CDR2 is SYDVKM. The trim removed 5 bases at V and 5 bases at J, leaving 5 bases unmatched. The CDR3 loop spans 14 amino acids. In DNA, the CDR3 is TGTGCCAGCAGTGGGAGGACAGGGGGGACTGAAGCTTTCTTT. Protein: CASSGRTGGTEAFF. Using reference TRBV28 and TRBJ1-1 for the parts outside the CDR3, the full variable domain is DVKVTQSSRYLVKRTGEKVFLECVQDMDHENMFWYRQDPGLGLRLIYFSYDVKMKEKGDIPEGYSVSREKKERFSLILESASTNQTSMYLCASSGRTGGTEAFFGQGTRLTVV.

This clonotype was picked up many times. The genes are TRBV9 and TRBJ2-6; unclear D gene. This CDR3 is built from 16 residues. CDR1 SGDLS and CDR2 YYNGEE come from the germline V gene. V was clipped by 4 bases and J by 0 bases, with 11 bases between them. CDR3 DNA: TGTGCCAGCAGCTTCCGGGTCAACTCTGGGGCCAACGTCCTGACTTTC. Translation: CASSFRVNSGANVLTF.

Here the CDR3 reads CASSLSGGEAFF. In DNA form, the CDR3 reads TGTGCCAGCAGTTTATCGGGCGGGGAAGCTTTCTTT. V is TRBV27 and J is TRBJ1-1, with D hard to call. This CDR3 spans 12 amino acids. The germline V gene has CDR1 MNHEY and CDR2 SMNVEV (reference sequence). Trimming stripped 0 bases from V and 8 bases from J, with 7 bases between.

This clonotype was detected many times. This chain links TRBV30 with TRBJ2-2, with a possible D match to TRBD1 (6 bases). Deletions cut 3 bases from V and 5 bases from J, with 13 bases between. The CDR3 sequence is 14 residues long. From germline, CDR1 is GTSNPN and CDR2 SVGIG (reference sequence). The CDR3 region has the DNA TGTGCCTGGAGAGCCCAGGGGCTGACCGGGGAGCTGTTTTTT. Amino acids: CAWRAQGLTGELFF.

This clonotype was counted ten times or more. V gene TRBV7-2 combines with J gene TRBJ2-3; 9 bases fit TRBD2. CDR3 length: 16 amino acids. Germline CDR1 reads SGHTA; CDR2 reads FQGNSA. Unmatched junction bases numbered 11, after V lost 5 bases and J lost 5 bases. Here the CDR3 DNA reads TGTGCCAGCAGCACCCCAGGCGGGGGGGCCCGAGATACGCAGTATTTT. Translating gives CASSTPGGGARDTQYF.

This clonotype has a single count. The chain joins TRBV5-5 to TRBJ2-2, with D perhaps matching TRBD1 or TRBD2 (6 bases each). This CDR3 is built from 13 residues. The germline V gene encodes CDR1 SGHKS and CDR2 YYEKEE (reference sequence). V was trimmed by 2 bases and J by 7 bases, leaving 9 bases between them. CDR3 loop: CASSLGGNGELFF. CDR3 DNA sequence: TGTGCCAGCAGCTTAGGGGGGAACGGGGAGCTGTTTTTT. The full variable domain, completed using reference TRBV5-5 and TRBJ2-2, is DAGVTQSPTHLIKTRGQQVTLRCSPISGHKSVSWYQQVLGQGPQFIFQYYEKEERGRGNFPDRFSARQFPNYSSELNVNALLLGDSALYLCASSLGGNGELFFGEGSRLTVL.

In its sample, this clonotype was seen a few times. The rearrangement joins TRBV4-2 to TRBJ1-1; no reliable D call. The CDR3 is 13 residues long. V was pared by 0 bases and J by 8 bases, with 10 bases between. The germline V gene has CDR1 LGHNA and CDR2 YNFKEQ. CDR3 region: CASSQDFGSEAFF. In DNA, the CDR3 is TGTGCCAGCAGCCAAGATTTCGGCAGCGAAGCTTTCTTT.

This clonotype was found a few times. A junction end diverges from the germline sequence, so it may reflect a read error. The chain's CDR3 is CAGSLTSGSYEQYF. CDR3 in DNA: TGCGCCGGCAGCTTGACTAGCGGATCCTACGAGCAGTACTTC. This sequence joins TRBV5-1 and TRBJ2-7, with TRBD2 matching over 9 bases. The CDR3 totals 14 residues. Germline-derived CDR1 and CDR2 are SGHRS and YFSETQ.

The chain has TRBV29-1 and TRBJ2-1; D gene unclear. CDR1 and CDR2 (germline): SQVTM, ANQGSEA. V was clipped by 6 bases and J by 1 base, with 7 bases between them. This CDR3 has 12 residues. Here the CDR3 reads CSVLTSYNEQFF. In DNA form, the CDR3 reads TGCAGCGTACTTACTTCCTACAATGAGCAGTTCTTC.

The chain uses TRBV28 and TRBJ1-1, with unresolved D. The V and J ends lost 3 bases and 1 base respectively, with 6 bases between them. Germline CDR1 MDHEN, CDR2 SYDVKM. This CDR3 contains 13 residues. In nucleotides, the CDR3 is TGTGCCAGCAGTTTTGCCGGGAACACTGAAGCTTTCTTT. Translation gives CASSFAGNTEAFF.

This clonotype occurred a few times. The V gene is TRBV7-8, the J gene TRBJ1-2, with D unresolved. The CDR3 has 15 residues. Trimming took 5 bases from V and 2 from J, leaving 15 bases between them. Germline V gene data show CDR1 as SGHVS and CDR2 as FQNEAQ. In DNA, the CDR3 is TGTGCCAGCAGCCCACGGCCCGGCTCGAACTATGGCTACACCTTC. Amino acid sequence: CASSPRPGSNYGYTF.

This clonotype was counted between two and nine times. This chain links TRBV7-3 with TRBJ2-5; D ambiguous. V was shortened by 5 bases and J by 5 bases, with 12 bases between the two germline ends. Germline CDR1 and CDR2: SGHTA and FQGTGA. This CDR3 comprises 13 residues. In DNA form, the CDR3 reads TGTGCCAGCAGCCTCACCCCGGGCGAGACCCAGTACTTC. Translation gives CASSLTPGETQYF.

This clonotype was detected many times. This chain connects TRBV10-3 to TRBJ1-1; D is unclear. The V end lost 2 bases, the J end lost 3 bases, and 1 base lay between the germline ends. Germline V CDR1 and CDR2: ENHRY, SYGVKD. The CDR3 extends over 11 amino acids. CDR3: CAISEDTEAFF. The DNA for the CDR3 is TGTGCCATCAGTGAGGACACTGAAGCTTTCTTT.

Many counts were recorded for this clonotype. The chain combines TRBV6-2 or TRBV6-3 with TRBJ2-7; D perhaps matches TRBD2 (6 bases). V dropped 5 bases and J dropped 0 bases, with 14 bases sitting between them. The CDR3 is 15 amino acids. Germline CDR1 and CDR2: MNHEY and SVGEGT. In nucleotides, the CDR3 is TGTGCCAGCAGTCTTCCGGACTATAGCTCCTACGAGCAGTACTTC. This codes for CASSLPDYSSYEQYF.

V gene TRBV7-2 combines with J gene TRBJ1-5; maybe TRBD1 (6 bases). CDR1 and CDR2 (germline): SGHTA, FQGNSA. V lost 2 bases to trimming and J lost 3 bases, with 11 bases between them. The CDR3 spans 15 residues. CDR3 loop: CASSLSGGPNQPQHF. CDR3 coding DNA: TGTGCCAGCAGCTTAAGCGGGGGCCCCAATCAGCCCCAGCATTTT.

This clonotype turned up a few times. The CDR3 coding sequence is TGCAGTGCTAGAGATAACGGGCAGTACAATGAGCAGTTCTTC. It specifies CSARDNGQYNEQFF. V and J are TRBV20-1 and TRBJ2-1; D gene unclear. The germline V and J ends were trimmed by 0 bases and 4 bases, with 10 bases remaining between them. Germline V CDR1 and CDR2: DFQATT, SNEGSKA (reference sequence). The CDR3 runs to 14 residues.

This chain uses TRBV12-3 or TRBV12-4 with TRBJ1-1, with no clear D. V gave up 2 bases and J gave up 4 bases, with 14 bases separating them. The CDR3 runs 15 residues. The CDR3 DNA reads TGTGCCAGCAGTTTATTCGTCCTACAAGGCACTGAAGCTTTCTTT. It codes for CASSLFVLQGTEAFF.